Below, one T cell receptor beta chain is given with its context. The antigen is not known. The data were produced by immunoSEQ multiplex PCR, yet TCRdb's version contains in-frame clones alone and is incomplete. The data show roughly 80,000 clones, with roughly 85% seen just once and around a tenth held by the top ten. Second-dose schedules of about 4 or about 12 weeks were combined. Germline V lookup: CDR1 LGHDT, CDR2 YNNKEL (reference sequence). J lost 6 bases, V lost 4 bases, and 9 bases had no gene match. CDR3 length equals 15 residues. This entry comes from a study of T cell responses to AZD1222 COVID-19 vaccine. Findings of the study overall: After the peak T cell response, and only then, were repertoires sampled.

This sequence was found in an adult who received the AZD1222 COVID-19 vaccine. This rearrangement joins TRBV3-1 (or the pseudogene TRBV3-2) to TRBJ1-1, with 9 nucleotides matching TRBD1. The sample was peripheral blood, taken 28 days after the second AZD1222 dose. Written as DNA, the CDR3 is TGTGCCAGCAGCCCATACAGGGGGCGGTGGTCTGAAGCTTTCTTT. Its protein is CASSPYRGRWSEAFF.